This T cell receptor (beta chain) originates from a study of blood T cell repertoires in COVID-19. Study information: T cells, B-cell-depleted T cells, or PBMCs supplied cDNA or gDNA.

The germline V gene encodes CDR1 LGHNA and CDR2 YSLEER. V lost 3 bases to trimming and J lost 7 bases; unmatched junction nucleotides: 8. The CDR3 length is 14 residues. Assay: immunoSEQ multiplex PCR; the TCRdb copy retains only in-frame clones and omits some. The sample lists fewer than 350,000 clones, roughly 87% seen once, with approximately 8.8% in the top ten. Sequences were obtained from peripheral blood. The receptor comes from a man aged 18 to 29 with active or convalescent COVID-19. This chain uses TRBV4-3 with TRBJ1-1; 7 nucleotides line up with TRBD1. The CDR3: CASSQLGQSYEAFF. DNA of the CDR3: TGCGCCAGCAGCCAGTTGGGACAGAGCTATGAAGCTTTCTTT.